This TCR beta chain was found in a study of beta chain features in type 1 diabetes. In germline, CDR1 is MNHEY, CDR2 SVGAGI. Trimming removed 0 bases at V and 1 base at J, with 10 bases between. The CDR3 covers 16 residues. A note on this clone: Its specificity is unknown.

Sequenced material consisted of expressed TCRB transcripts (all of the isolated RNA was reverse transcribed). The protocol was immunoSEQ multiplex PCR, while the TCRdb copy is restricted to in-frame clones and leaves out a portion. The repertoire has 640,000 or so clones, about 14% of them found once; the top ten carry just under 0.04%. General observations from the study: Moderate but significant shortening of TCRB CDR3s was recorded in all four CD4+ subsets from Type 1 diabetes patients.

Input material: naive CD4+ T cells from blood. The TCR sequence derives from a young man with type 1 diabetes. The chain is built from TRBV6-5 and TRBJ2-1; a possible D gene is TRBD1 (6 bases). CDR3 nucleotide sequence: TGTGCCAGCAGTTACTCCGGGACAACTTCCTACAATGAGCAGTTCTTC. Translation gives CASSYSGTTSYNEQFF.